This T cell receptor (beta chain) is drawn from a study of blood T cell repertoires in COVID-19. About the study: Acute-phase and convalescent COVID-19 samples originated in the United States, Italy and Spain. In each case, the material was cDNA or gDNA derived from T cells, B-cell-depleted T cells, or PBMCs.

V gave up 0 bases and J gave up 7 bases; unmatched junction bases: 7. The length of the CDR3 is 18 residues. Germline-derived CDR1 and CDR2 are SGHRS and YFSETQ. TCRdb's copy holds only in-frame clones and misses some; the assay was immunoSEQ multiplex PCR. The sample carries some 150,000 clones, 80% to 90% recorded once. The V and J genes are TRBV5-1 and TRBJ2-1; 16 bases line up with TRBD2. This TCR was recovered from a human donor with acute or convalescent COVID-19. The donor label of this sample is uncertain. Sequencing was carried out using peripheral blood. This CDR3 is CASSLAGLAGGPVNEQFF. The CDR3, as DNA: TGCGCCAGCAGCTTGGCGGGACTAGCGGGGGGGCCTGTAAATGAGCAGTTCTTC. The full variable domain, in which reference TRBV5-1 and TRBJ2-1 provide the parts outside the CDR3, is KAGVTQTPRYLIKTRGQQVTLSCSPISGHRSVSWYQQTPGQGLQFLFEYFSETQRNKGNFPGRFSGRQFSNSRSEMNVSTLELGDSALYLCASSLAGLAGGPVNEQFFGPGTRLTVL.